This T cell receptor (beta chain) derives from a study of T cell changes during pregnancy in multiple sclerosis. Germline-derived CDR1 and CDR2 are SGHAT and FQDESV (reference sequence). The junction had 6 bases not matched to a gene; V was cut back by 5 bases and J by 3 bases. The length of the CDR3 is 15 residues. Assay: immunoSEQ multiplex PCR; the TCRdb copy retains only in-frame clones and omits some. Among under 55,000 clones, around 93% were seen once, and the ten largest hold about 2%. The sample consisted of peripheral blood, taken in the second trimester of pregnancy. The TCR sequence derives from a female donor with multiple sclerosis, enrolled in a pregnancy study. The chain uses TRBV11-1 and TRBJ2-7, with TRBD2 matching 11 bases. CDR3 sequence reads: CASSLISGRGYEQYF. Written as DNA, the CDR3 is TGTGCCAGCAGCCTAATTAGCGGGAGGGGCTACGAGCAGTACTTC.